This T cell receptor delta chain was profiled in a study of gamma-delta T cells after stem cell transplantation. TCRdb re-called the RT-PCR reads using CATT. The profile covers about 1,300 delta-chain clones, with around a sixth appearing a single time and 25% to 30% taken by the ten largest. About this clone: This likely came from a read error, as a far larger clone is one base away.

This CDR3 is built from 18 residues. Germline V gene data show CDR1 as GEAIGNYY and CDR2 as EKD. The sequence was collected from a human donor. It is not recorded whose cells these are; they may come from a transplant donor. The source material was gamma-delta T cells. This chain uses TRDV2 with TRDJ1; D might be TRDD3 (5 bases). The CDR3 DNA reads TGTGCCAGTGACACCACGGGATCGGGATTCAAGGAATACGATAAACTCATCTTT. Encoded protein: CASDTTGSGFKEYDKLIF.